Listed here is a single T cell receptor beta chain. PCR used 60 Vbeta primers and 13 Jbeta primers. The table came from immunoSEQ multiplex PCR; TCRdb's copy has only in-frame clones and leaves some out. The profile shows 100,000 to 120,000 clones, more than 60% of them singletons. This sample stems from a study of cytomegalovirus exposure and HLA in healthy donors. The ends lost 8 bases at V and 1 base at J; junction bases unmatched: 8. The CDR3 runs to 14 residues. Germline V lookup: CDR1 LNHDA, CDR2 SQIVND (reference sequence). The source of this sequence is a man under 40 in good health and CMV-seropositive. Specimen: PBMCs. The chain joins TRBV19 to TRBJ2-7; 7 bases agree with TRBD1. In DNA form, the CDR3 reads TGTGCCAGTCGCCCTTGGACAGGTTCCTACGAGCAGTACTTC. Its translation is CASRPWTGSYEQYF.